The rows below give T cell receptor beta chains drawn from one sample of a study of cytomegalovirus exposure and HLA in healthy donors. TCRdb keeps only in-frame clones here, not all; method: immunoSEQ multiplex PCR. The data contain around 190,000 clones, approximately 70% of them seen just once; the ten biggest clones take up approximately 3.1%. Sequences were obtained from PBMCs. These receptors came from a woman aged 25 to 45 in good health and CMV-seropositive. The CDR3 runs from the conserved cysteine through the conserved F or W. Each record gives: D gene, J gene, V gene, clone size, CDR3 DNA, CDR3 protein. The D gene is left open where the match is weak. Rows may omit the clone size; those that give it use once, few, many or a size class.

TRBD2 | TRBJ2-1 | TRBV4-1 | - | TGCGCCAGCAGCCAAAGAGTTAGCGGGAGGTACAATGAGCAGTTCTTC | CASSQRVSGRYNEQFF
TRBD1 | TRBJ1-2 | TRBV11-2 | - | TGTGCCAGCAGCCGCGACAGGGGGCGCGCGCATGGGGATGGCTACACCTTC | CASSRDRGRAHGDGYTF
TRBD1 | TRBJ1-2 | TRBV5-6 | once | TGTGCCAGCACCGTTGGACAGGGGGGCTTCTATGGCTACACCTTC | CASTVGQGGFYGYTF
- | TRBJ1-2 | TRBV9 | once | TGTGCCAGCAGCGTCGACACGGGATGGATCAATGGCTACACCTTC | CASSVDTGWINGYTF
- | TRBJ2-3 | TRBV7-9 | - | TGTGCCAGCAGCTTTGGAGGGGCGGGGATAAGCACAGATACGCAGTATTTT | CASSFGGAGISTDTQYF
- | TRBJ2-7 | TRBV7-5 | - | TGTGTCAGAAGCACGTGGGCCCGGGGAGAGGGCGAGCAGTACTTC | CVRSTWARGEGEQYF
- | TRBJ1-1 | TRBV5-1 | - | TGCGCCAGCAGTTCCCCGCTGAGACAGGCTGAAGCTTTCTTT | CASSSPLRQAEAFF
- | TRBJ2-5 | TRBV4-1 | few | TGCGCCAGCAGCCAATCGAGGCTAGAGACCCAGTACTTC | CASSQSRLETQYF
TRBD1 | TRBJ2-3 | TRBV7-9 | - | TGTGCCAGCAGCACCGACAGGGGCACAGATACGCAGTATTTT | CASSTDRGTDTQYF
- | TRBJ1-2 | TRBV28 | - | TGTGCCAGCAGTTTAGATCCAGGGGCAAGTATGCGGTATGGCTACACCTTC | CASSLDPGASMRYGYTF
- | TRBJ2-4 | TRBV28 | few | TGTGCCAGCACCTCAGCCAAAAACATTCAGTACTTC | CASTSAKNIQYF
- | TRBJ1-5 | TRBV6-1 | - | TGTGCCAGCAGTGCCGGAGGGCCTAGCAATCAGCCCCAGCATTTT | CASSAGGPSNQPQHF
- | TRBJ1-1 | TRBV5-1 | - | TGCGCCAGCAGCTACACAAACACTGAAGCTTTCTTT | CASSYTNTEAFF
- | TRBJ2-7 | TRBV6-1 | few | TGTGCCAGCGGAGGGGATCCCTCCTACGAGCAGTACTTC | CASGGDPSYEQYF
TRBD2 | TRBJ2-7 | TRBV2 | few | TGTGCCAGCAGTGATCCCCGGCTAGCGGGAGGGCTTAAAGGCGAGCAGTACTTC | CASSDPRLAGGLKGEQYF
TRBD1 | TRBJ1-3 | TRBV5-1 | - | TGCGCCAGCAGCAGAACAGGGGGCGCTTCTGGAAACACCATATATTTT | CASSRTGGASGNTIYF
- | TRBJ2-7 | TRBV7-2 | - | TGTGCCAGCAGCTTAACTAGTTACCGCGAGCAGTACTTC | CASSLTSYREQYF
TRBD2 | TRBJ2-1 | TRBV2 | once | TGTGCCAGCAGTGAATTAGCCGGGAGGTCCTACAATGAGCAGTTCTTC | CASSELAGRSYNEQFF
TRBD1 | TRBJ2-3 | TRBV6-6 | - | TGTGCCAGCAGTTCCCCCGGGACAGTGAGCACAGATACGCAGTATTTT | CASSSPGTVSTDTQYF
TRBD2 | TRBJ2-5 | TRBV5-4 | - | TGTGCCAGCAGCTTTGGGGAGGGACAAGAGACCCAGTACTTC | CASSFGEGQETQYF
- | TRBJ1-1 | TRBV2 | - | TGTGCCAGCAGGACCGGAGGGAGGAACACTGAAGCTTTCTTT | CASRTGGRNTEAFF
TRBD2 | TRBJ2-7 | TRBV11-2 | - | TGTGCCAGCAGCTCCCTGGCGGGAGTGCAGTACGAGCAGTACTTC | CASSSLAGVQYEQYF